The 20 T cell receptor beta chains reported below all come from one sample, sequenced in a study of T cells in Graves' hyperthyroidism and ophthalmopathy. RNA transcripts provided the source from which TCR beta CDR3 regions were amplified. First-round RT-PCR targeting the TCR CDR3 was performed with the HTBI primer set. TCRdb re-called the multiplex PCR reads with MiXCR, one entry per CDR3 protein. This table has under 700,000 distinct CDR3 sequences, approximately 15% appearing once. Sequencing input: blood. These receptors all come from a woman aged 18 to 35 with Graves' hyperthyroidism.

The chain combines TRBV6-2 or TRBV6-3 with TRBJ2-6; D not resolved. Per germline, CDR1 MNHEY and CDR2 SVGEGT. This CDR3 region has 15 residues. V lost 5 bases and J lost 0, with 8 bases in between. In DNA, the CDR3 is TGTGCCAGCAGTGTTACAGTCTCTGGGGCCAACGTCCTGACTTTC. Protein sequence: CASSVTVSGANVLTF.

This clonotype has a count of ten or more. DNA for the CDR3: TGTGCCAGCAGGCGACTAGCGGGAGTCCACGAGCAGTACTTC. Residues: CASRRLAGVHEQYF. The chain is built from TRBV28 and TRBJ2-7; 12 nucleotides match TRBD2. Germline CDR1 MDHEN, CDR2 SYDVKM. The CDR3 has 14 amino acids. The V and J ends lost 6 bases and 5 bases, in that order; junction bases with no gene match: 5.

The CDR3 region has the DNA TGTGCCAGCAGCTCGCACCGGGGGCGAGAGACCCAGTACTTC. As protein: CASSSHRGRETQYF. The chain links TRBV14 to TRBJ2-5; the D gene could be TRBD1 or TRBD2 (6 bases each). The CDR3 is 14 amino acids. In germline, CDR1 is SGHDN, CDR2 FVKESK. With 5 bases removed from V and 4 bases from J, the gap between germline ends came to 14 bases.

This clonotype came up a few times. The chain has TRBV9 and TRBJ2-3, with 8 positions matching TRBD2. V shed 0 bases and J 7 bases; nucleotides not matched to a gene: 4. Germline loops: CDR1 SGDLS, CDR2 YYNGEE. The CDR3 consists of 14 residues. The CDR3 reads CASSVESGGYTQYF. The DNA of the CDR3 is TGTGCCAGCAGCGTAGAGAGCGGGGGCTATACGCAGTATTTT.

This sequence joins TRBV20-1 and TRBJ2-7; 8 nucleotides line up with TRBD2. V gave up 3 bases and J gave up 2 bases; unmatched junction bases: 3. The CDR3 totals 13 residues. Germline V gene sequence: CDR1 DFQATT, CDR2 SNEGSKA (reference sequence). CDR3 in DNA: TGCAGTGCTAGTCGTAGCGGGGCCTACGAGCAGTACTTC. The encoded protein is CSASRSGAYEQYF.

This clonotype came up a few times. This sequence joins TRBV12-5 and TRBJ1-6; the match to TRBD1 covers 7 bases. The CDR3 runs 15 residues. CDR1 and CDR2 from the germline V gene are LGHNT and FRNRAP. V lost 2 bases and J lost 6; bases outside the gene matches: 4. DNA of the CDR3: TGTGCTAGTGGTTTGAGGGGGCAGGGTAATTCACCCCTCCACTTT. It yields the protein CASGLRGQGNSPLHF.

This clonotype was counted ten times or more. This sequence joins TRBV27 and TRBJ2-3; 8 bases map to TRBD2. Trimming cost V 6 bases and J 4 bases; bases outside gene matches: 6. This CDR3 comprises 14 residues. Germline V gene sequence: CDR1 MNHEY, CDR2 SMNVEV (reference sequence). Written as DNA, the CDR3 is TGTGCCAGCAGCCGGGGGGGGATCCCAGATACGCAGTATTTT. Amino acids: CASSRGGIPDTQYF.

A word on this clonotype: Relative to the germline gene, one junction end is altered; a read error may explain this. The V and J genes are TRBV6-1 and TRBJ2-6; either TRBD1 or TRBD2 may fit D (5 bases each). CDR1 MNHNS and CDR2 SASEGT come from the germline V gene. CDR3 length: 15 amino acids. The CDR3 loop is CASSDGDAGANVLTF. As DNA, the CDR3 is TGTGCCAGCAGTGATGGGGACGCTGGTGCCAACGTCCTGACTTTC.

This clonotype was seen a few times. The V gene is TRBV30, the J gene TRBJ1-5, with a weak D call TRBD1 (5 bases). Germline CDR1 GTSNPN, CDR2 SVGIG (reference sequence). The CDR3 consists of 14 residues. The CDR3 sequence: CAGGVGDGIQPQHF. CDR3 in DNA: TGTGCGGGTGGTGTAGGGGATGGGATTCAGCCCCAGCATTTT.

V is TRBV5-1 and J is TRBJ2-2, with 11 bases identical to TRBD2. CDR3 length: 17 amino acids. Germline V gene sequence: CDR1 SGHRS, CDR2 YFSETQ. V was pared by 0 bases and J by 0 bases, with 1 base of the junction left unmatched. The CDR3 is CASSLGLAGPNTGELFF. The CDR3, as DNA: TGCGCCAGCAGCTTGGGACTAGCGGGACCGAACACCGGGGAGCTGTTTTTT.

This clonotype was counted many times. This rearrangement joins TRBV6-7 to TRBJ1-2; 10 bases align to TRBD1. TRBV6-7 is flagged as an ORF with uncertain function. V lost 6 bases to trimming and J lost 4 bases; unmatched junction nucleotides: 8. The CDR3 contains 15 residues. CDR3 sequence: CASRSDRGPFYGYTF. The CDR3 coding sequence is TGTGCCAGCAGGTCCGACAGGGGGCCTTTCTATGGCTACACCTTC.

The chain is built from TRBV27 and TRBJ2-1; D is possibly TRBD2 (6 bases). Germline V gene lookup returns CDR1 MNHEY and CDR2 SMNVEV (reference sequence). The CDR3 totals 15 residues. Trimming removed 7 bases from V and 4 bases from J, with 17 bases in between. This CDR3 reads CASTPRRGLYNEQFF. In DNA form, the CDR3 reads TGTGCCAGCACTCCAAGGCGGGGACTTTACAATGAGCAGTTCTTC.

There are many counts of this clonotype. The chain couples TRBV5-1 to TRBJ2-3; D is perhaps TRBD2 (6 bases). The length of the CDR3 is 16 residues. Looked up from germline, CDR1 is SGHRS and CDR2 is YFSETQ. Trimming cost V 3 bases and J 4 bases, with 18 bases left between them. CDR3 protein: CASSYRDSTNSDTQYF. Written as DNA, the CDR3 is TGCGCCAGCAGCTATAGGGACTCCACAAACTCAGATACGCAGTATTTT.

This clonotype showed up just a few times. A read error may produce the germline difference seen at one junction end. The V gene is TRBV7-2, the J gene TRBJ2-6, with D hard to call. The length of the CDR3 is 15 residues. Germline V gives CDR1 SGHTA, CDR2 FQGNSA. CDR3 loop: CASGLRLSGANVLTF. The CDR3 region has the DNA TGTGCCAGCGGCTTACGGCTCTCTGGGGCCAACGTCCTGACTTTC.

The chain carries TRBV7-9 and TRBJ1-6; D uncertain. This CDR3 comprises 13 residues. The germline V gene encodes CDR1 SEHNR and CDR2 FQNEAQ (reference sequence). The germline V and J ends were trimmed by 3 bases and 10 bases, with 10 bases remaining between them. CDR3 sequence (DNA): TGTGCCAGCAGCTTCAGGTCCGGGTCACCCCTCCACTTT. Translating it yields CASSFRSGSPLHF.

This clonotype came up many times. V gene TRBV3-1 combines with J gene TRBJ1-2; D may be TRBD1 (5 bases). CDR3 length: 14 amino acids. V lost 1 base, J lost 7 bases, and 13 bases lay in between. CDR1 and CDR2 from the germline V gene are LGHDT and YNNKEL (reference sequence). CDR3 loop: CASSQGRQGGGYTF. CDR3 DNA: TGTGCCAGCAGCCAAGGCCGGCAGGGCGGTGGCTACACCTTC.

This clonotype turned up a few times. The genes are TRBV4-2 and TRBJ2-1, with 7 bases matching TRBD1. The CDR3 is 15 residues long. The V gene end was trimmed by 1 base and the J gene end by 2 bases; junction bases not matched to a gene: 2. CDR1 is LGHNA, CDR2 YNFKEQ, per germline. The CDR3 coding sequence is TGTGCCAGCAGCCAAGTTGGGACAGCCTACAATGAGCAGTTCTTC. This translates into CASSQVGTAYNEQFF.

The V and J genes are TRBV3-1 and TRBJ2-7, with TRBD1 identical over 9 bases. The CDR3 has 14 amino acids. V was pared by 4 bases and J by 7 bases, with 8 bases of the junction left unmatched. Germline CDR1 is LGHDT and CDR2 is YNNKEL (reference sequence). The CDR3: CASSLLVTGGEQYF. The CDR3 DNA follows: TGTGCCAGCAGCCTACTTGTGACAGGGGGGGAGCAGTACTTC.

This clonotype occurred a few times. This rearrangement joins TRBV28 to TRBJ1-3; maybe TRBD1 (5 bases). This CDR3 is 15 amino acids long. Trimming cost V 8 bases and J 2 bases, with 16 bases left between them. Germline V lookup: CDR1 MDHEN, CDR2 SYDVKM. CDR3 DNA: TGTGCCAGCCGACCCCCCCGCAGGGCTGGAAACACCATATATTTT. Translated: CASRPPRRAGNTIYF.

This clonotype was counted at least ten times. The gene calls are TRBV27 and TRBJ2-1; 10 bases agree with TRBD1. The V and J ends lost 4 bases and 8 bases, in that order; junction bases with no gene match: 8. Germline values: CDR1 MNHEY, CDR2 SMNVEV (reference sequence). The CDR3 is 15 residues long. This CDR3 is CASSSAGTGDYEQFF. The CDR3 DNA follows: TGTGCCAGCAGTTCGGCCGGGACAGGGGATTATGAGCAGTTCTTC.